A single sample gave rise to the 32 T cell receptor beta chains below, sequenced in a study of PD-1 blockade in classical Hodgkin lymphoma. Assay used: immunoSEQ multiplex PCR; TCRdb lists only in-frame clones, some missing. The data contain some 41,000 clones, approximately 79% of them singletons. Each patient relapsed following autologous stem cell transplantation, and prior brentuximab vedotin exposure differed. The source was peripheral blood mononuclear cells (PBMCs), collected before the second cycle of nivolumab. The receptors come from a human donor with classical Hodgkin lymphoma.

The chain uses TRBV30 and TRBJ1-4, with D unclear. Trimming took 1 base from V and 0 from J, leaving 6 bases between them. The length of the CDR3 is 14 residues. Germline CDR1 GTSNPN, CDR2 SVGIG (reference sequence). The CDR3: CAWSATSTNEKLFF. Here the CDR3 DNA reads TGTGCCTGGAGTGCGACTTCAACTAATGAAAAACTGTTTTTT.

The V gene is TRBV2, the J gene TRBJ2-7; D gene unclear. The CDR3 has 12 residues. Germline lookup yields CDR1 SNHLY and CDR2 FYNNEI. The V end was cut by 8 bases, the J end by 2 bases, with 10 bases between. The CDR3 protein is CASPNPPYEQYF. CDR3 coding DNA: TGTGCCAGCCCTAACCCGCCCTACGAGCAGTACTTC.

This chain connects TRBV7-9 to TRBJ2-1, with 14 positions matching TRBD2. The CDR3 runs to 15 residues. V shed 5 bases and J 8 bases; nucleotides not matched to a gene: 5. Germline V gene lookup returns CDR1 SEHNR and CDR2 FQNEAQ (reference sequence). The CDR3 DNA reads as TGTGCCAGCAGCCTCGGGACTAGCGGGAGTGATGAGCAGTTCTTC. The encoded protein is CASSLGTSGSDEQFF.

CDR3 DNA: TGTGCCAGCAGCTCGAGACAGGGCGACACCATATATTTT. It specifies CASSSRQGDTIYF. The chain is built from TRBV7-8 and TRBJ1-3; 7 bases fit TRBD1. Per the germline V gene, CDR1 is SGHVS and CDR2 is FQNEAQ. V was clipped by 4 bases and J by 8 bases; unmatched bases: 5. The CDR3 is 13 amino acids.

The chain uses TRBV29-1 and TRBJ1-2, with TRBD1 as a possible D gene (6 bases). In germline, CDR1 is SQVTM, CDR2 ANQGSEA. V was cut by 7 bases and J by 5 bases, with 23 bases left in between. The CDR3 is 15 residues long. DNA of the CDR3: TGCAGCGCTCCCTCAGGACAGTCCTCTTCTTATGGCTACACCTTC. It yields the protein CSAPSGQSSSYGYTF. Using reference TRBV29-1 and TRBJ1-2 for the parts outside the CDR3, the full variable domain is SAVISQKPSRDICQRGTSLTIQCQVDSQVTMMFWYRQQPGQSLTLIATANQGSEATYESGFVIDKFPISRPNLTFSTLTVSNMSPEDSSIYLCSAPSGQSSSYGYTFGSGTRLTVV.

This clone was seen only once. V and J are TRBV30 and TRBJ2-1; 10 bases map to TRBD2. The CDR3 has 14 amino acids. With 6 bases clipped from V and 3 bases from J, the junction kept 5 bases outside the gene matches. Germline values: CDR1 GTSNPN, CDR2 SVGIG (reference sequence). The CDR3 coding sequence is TGTGCCTGCAGGCCTAGCGGGAGCTACAATGAGCAGTTCTTC. This translates into CACRPSGSYNEQFF.

This clone is medium-sized by share. The chain is built from TRBV10-2 and TRBJ1-6; no firm D call. V was clipped by 2 bases and J by 8 bases, with 10 bases between them. The length of the CDR3 is 14 residues. CDR1 and CDR2 from the germline V gene are WSHSY and SAAADI. The CDR3 DNA follows: TGCGCCAGCAGTGAGCAGGATGGGGATTCACCCCTCCACTTT. This sequence encodes CASSEQDGDSPLHF.

This clone was observed a handful of times. The chain recombines TRBV6-5 with TRBJ2-2; D gene ambiguous. Per the germline V gene, CDR1 is MNHEY and CDR2 is SVGAGI. Trimming removed 4 bases at V and 9 bases at J, with 12 bases between. The length of the CDR3 is 13 residues. The CDR3 DNA follows: TGTGCCAGCAGTTCCCCCCGGGCACGGGAGCTGTTTTTT. Residues: CASSSPRARELFF.

Note on this clone: Other DNA sequences in this specimen translate into the identical CDR3. The J gene is TRBJ2-7, the V gene TRBV15; 8 positions agree with TRBD1. CDR3 length equals 18 residues. Germline V CDR1 and CDR2: LNHNV, YYDKDF (reference sequence). V lost 2 bases to trimming and J lost 2 bases; unmatched junction nucleotides: 14. As DNA, the CDR3 is TGTGCCACCAGCAGATTCCAGAGTCGACAGGGGCCGGCCTACGAGCAGTACTTC. Translating it yields CATSRFQSRQGPAYEQYF.

This clone is labeled medium-sized. V gene TRBV4-2 combines with J gene TRBJ1-2; 8 nucleotides align to TRBD1. The CDR3 extends over 13 amino acids. J lost 8 bases, V lost 3 bases, and 5 bases had no gene match. Germline CDR1 reads LGHNA; CDR2 reads YNFKEQ. Written as DNA, the CDR3 is TGTGCCAGCAGCCATCCCACAGGGGGAGGCTACACCTTC. It is translated as CASSHPTGGGYTF.

The chain combines TRBV15 with TRBJ2-3; no definite D call. Trimming took 0 bases from V and 3 from J, leaving 4 bases between them. There are 13 residues in the CDR3. CDR1 and CDR2 from the germline V gene are LNHNV and YYDKDF (reference sequence). CDR3 nucleotides: TGTGCCACCAGCAGAGATGAGACAGATACGCAGTATTTT. Its translation: CATSRDETDTQYF.

The chain employs TRBV6-4 and TRBJ2-4; D is uncertain. Trimming left V 0 bases short and J 8 bases short, with 11 bases between. The CDR3 has 14 residues. The V gene's germline CDR1 is MRHNA and CDR2 SNTAGT. In DNA form, the CDR3 reads TGTGCCAGCAGTGACTCCGCGCGCAGTTACATTCAGTACTTC. Translating gives CASSDSARSYIQYF.

The rearrangement joins TRBV19 to TRBJ2-7, with 7 bases fitting TRBD2. Germline assignment: CDR1 LNHDA and CDR2 SQIVND (reference sequence). There are 13 residues in the CDR3. With V trimmed by 5 bases and J by 5 bases, 6 bases remained unmatched. In nucleotides, the CDR3 is TGTGCCAGTAGTCTGGGGGGGTTCGACGAGCAGTACTTC. It specifies CASSLGGFDEQYF.

The CDR3 spells CASSLPHTTEAFF. The CDR3 DNA follows: TGTGCCAGCAGTTTGCCCCACACCACTGAAGCTTTCTTT. The genes are TRBV28 and TRBJ1-1; the D is unclear. The V end lost 3 bases, the J end lost 4 bases, and 9 bases lay between the germline ends. Germline-derived CDR1 and CDR2 are MDHEN and SYDVKM. The CDR3 is made up of 13 amino acids.

The chain uses TRBV7-9 and TRBJ2-1, with D perhaps matching TRBD1 or TRBD2 (5 bases each). Germline V lookup: CDR1 SEHNR, CDR2 FQNEAQ (reference sequence). The CDR3 has 15 residues. V lost 4 bases and J lost 4, with 14 bases in between. The CDR3 sequence is CASSSSGTPYNEQFF. In nucleotides, the CDR3 is TGTGCCAGCAGCTCATCCGGGACCCCTTACAATGAGCAGTTCTTC.

V usage is TRBV9 and J usage is TRBJ2-2; TRBD1 aligns across 10 bases. The CDR3 covers 16 residues. CDR1 and CDR2 from the germline V gene are SGDLS and YYNGEE. The V gene end was trimmed by 4 bases and the J gene end by 4 bases; junction bases not matched to a gene: 7. The CDR3 loop is CASSPRQGAPTGELFF. The CDR3 DNA follows: TGTGCCAGCAGCCCCCGACAGGGGGCGCCCACCGGGGAGCTGTTTTTT.

This rearrangement joins TRBV19 to TRBJ2-6; perhaps TRBD1 as D (6 bases). Trimming shortened V by 11 bases and J by 3 bases, and 8 bases separated the two germline ends. This CDR3 is built from 12 residues. The germline gives CDR1 LNHDA, CDR2 SQIVND (reference sequence). CDR3 sequence: CASGVGANVLTF. The CDR3 coding sequence is TGTGCCTCAGGGGTTGGGGCCAACGTCCTGACTTTC.

The chain links TRBV27 to TRBJ1-4; tentative D call: TRBD1 (5 bases). Germline assignment: CDR1 MNHEY and CDR2 SMNVEV (reference sequence). V was trimmed by 6 bases and J by 8 bases, leaving 16 bases between them. This CDR3 contains 14 residues. Here the CDR3 DNA reads TGTGCCAGCAGACGATCGGGACTTTGGGAAAAACTGTTTTTT. Amino acids: CASRRSGLWEKLFF.

The CDR3 nucleotides read TGTGCCAGCAGCCCTGTAAGGGATGAGCAGTTCTTC. This encodes CASSPVRDEQFF. The chain combines TRBV5-6 with TRBJ2-1, with D unresolved. Trimming stripped 4 bases from V and 8 bases from J, with 10 bases between. Per the germline V gene, CDR1 is SGHDT and CDR2 is YYEEEE. The CDR3 loop spans 12 amino acids.

The CDR3 DNA reads TGCAGCGTTGAACTCCGGGACGCGAATACGCAGTATTTT. Translation: CSVELRDANTQYF. The genes are TRBV29-1 and TRBJ2-3; D assignment may be TRBD1 or TRBD2 (5 bases each). V lost 2 bases and J lost 7, with 13 bases in between. The CDR3 has 13 amino acids. Germline values: CDR1 SQVTM, CDR2 ANQGSEA.

The sample holds a few counts of this clone. The rearrangement uses TRBV6-5 and TRBJ1-2; possible D gene TRBD1, 5 bases. Deletions cut 6 bases from V and 8 bases from J, with 19 bases between. The CDR3 has 14 amino acids. Germline V gives CDR1 MNHEY, CDR2 SVGAGI. Here the CDR3 reads CASSALETGQGYTF. The CDR3 DNA follows: TGTGCCAGCAGCGCCCTAGAGACGGGGCAGGGCTACACCTTC.

The V call is TRBV27, the J call TRBJ2-1; 9 nucleotides match TRBD1. The CDR3 is 15 residues long. The germline V gene encodes CDR1 MNHEY and CDR2 SMNVEV (reference sequence). V trimming: 6 bases; J trimming: 3 bases; junction bases outside the gene matches: 6. The CDR3 DNA follows: TGTGCCAGCAGCGTAGGGACAGGGCTCTACAATGAGCAGTTCTTC. It yields the protein CASSVGTGLYNEQFF.

J is TRBJ2-5 and V is TRBV29-1, with 9 bases matching TRBD2. This CDR3 has 14 amino acids. Germline loops: CDR1 SQVTM, CDR2 ANQGSEA. Trimming removed 3 bases from V and 9 bases from J; junction bases left unmatched: 11. This CDR3 reads CSVETGGLAFPQYF. CDR3 sequence (DNA): TGCAGCGTTGAGACGGGGGGACTAGCTTTTCCCCAGTACTTC.

The chain recombines TRBV28 with TRBJ2-6; no reliable D call. CDR1 is MDHEN, CDR2 SYDVKM, per germline. The length of the CDR3 is 16 residues. V shed 7 bases and J shed 0 bases, with 13 bases lying between them. The CDR3 bases are TGTGCCAGCACTTTCTACAGCCTCTCTGGGGCCAACGTCCTGACTTTC. It codes for CASTFYSLSGANVLTF.

V gene TRBV11-3 combines with J gene TRBJ2-1, with D maybe TRBD1 (6 bases). CDR1 is SGHNT, CDR2 YENEEA, per germline. This CDR3 region has 18 residues. The V end was cut by 2 bases, the J end by 0 bases, with 17 bases between. CDR3 residues: CASSLSRWDTSSYNEQFF. The CDR3 coding sequence is TGTGCCAGCAGCTTAAGTCGCTGGGACACCAGCTCCTACAATGAGCAGTTCTTC.

The chain combines TRBV18 with TRBJ2-2, with 10 bases that match TRBD2. The V segment lost 1 base and the J segment 6 bases; nucleotides outside the gene matches: 8. Germline loops: CDR1 KGHSH, CDR2 LQKENI. The CDR3 is 17 residues long. The CDR3 protein is CASSPRLAGGHSGELFF. In DNA, the CDR3 is TGTGCCAGCTCACCACGGTTAGCGGGAGGTCATTCCGGGGAGCTGTTTTTT.

CDR3 nucleotide sequence: TGTGCCTGGAGCGATACGGCGGTGGACTTAATAGGCTACGAGCAGTACTTC. Translating it yields CAWSDTAVDLIGYEQYF. The chain links TRBV30 to TRBJ2-7, with D tentatively TRBD2 (5 bases). V lost 3 bases and J 3 bases, leaving 24 bases between the germline ends. The CDR3 runs 17 residues. CDR1 and CDR2 (germline): GTSNPN, SVGIG (reference sequence).

This clone was counted a single time. V usage is TRBV14 and J usage is TRBJ1-6; D is uncertain. Germline CDR1 is SGHDN and CDR2 is FVKESK. The CDR3 extends over 14 amino acids. Trimming removed 3 bases from V and 9 bases from J, with 12 bases in between. The CDR3 sequence: CASSQLISGSPLHF. The CDR3 nucleotides are TGTGCCAGCAGCCAGCTAATAAGTGGTTCACCCCTCCACTTT.

The CDR3 DNA sequence: TGTGCCAGCAGACGCCCGACTAGCGGGGGACAAGAGACCCAGTACTTC. Its translation is CASRRPTSGGQETQYF. The V call is TRBV27, the J call TRBJ2-5; TRBD2 aligns across 12 bases. From germline, CDR1 is MNHEY and CDR2 SMNVEV (reference sequence). With V trimmed by 6 bases and J by 2 bases, 7 bases remained unmatched. CDR3 length: 16 residues.

The chain is built from TRBV4-3 and TRBJ2-7, with a tentative D call TRBD1 (6 bases). Per germline, CDR1 LGHNA and CDR2 YSLEER. CDR3 length: 15 amino acids. Trimming shortened V by 0 bases and J by 3 bases, and 12 bases separated the two germline ends. The CDR3 is CASSQDRGQNYEQYF. The CDR3 DNA sequence: TGCGCCAGCAGCCAAGATAGGGGACAAAACTACGAGCAGTACTTC.

The V gene is TRBV4-3, the J gene TRBJ2-7, with D hard to call. The germline gives CDR1 LGHNA, CDR2 YSLEER. Trimming cost V 1 base and J 5 bases, with 12 bases left between them. The CDR3 totals 14 residues. CDR3 in DNA: TGCGCCAGCAGCCAAGTAGCAGCCCGAGACGAGCAGTACTTC. Its translation: CASSQVAARDEQYF.

The chain is built from TRBV7-6 and TRBJ2-7; the D is unclear. V was trimmed by 4 bases and J by 0 bases, leaving 4 bases between them. The CDR3 is 12 amino acids. Germline CDR1 SGHVS, CDR2 FNYEAQ. CDR3 nucleotide sequence: TGTGCCAGCAGCTCGAACTCCTACGAGCAGTACTTC. It codes for CASSSNSYEQYF.